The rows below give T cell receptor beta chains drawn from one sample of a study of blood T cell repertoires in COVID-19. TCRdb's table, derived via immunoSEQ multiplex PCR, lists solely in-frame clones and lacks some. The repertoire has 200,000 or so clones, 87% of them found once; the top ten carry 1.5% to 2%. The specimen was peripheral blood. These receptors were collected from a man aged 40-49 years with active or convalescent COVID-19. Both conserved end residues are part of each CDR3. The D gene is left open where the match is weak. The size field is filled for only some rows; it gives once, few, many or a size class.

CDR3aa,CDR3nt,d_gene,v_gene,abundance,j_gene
CASSLLVGVGEQFF,TGTGCCAGCAGTTTACTAGTCGGCGTGGGTGAGCAGTTCTTC,.,TRBV27,once,TRBJ2-1
CASSLEHTRSYEQYF,TGTGCCAGCAGCTTAGAGCATACGAGGTCCTACGAGCAGTACTTC,.,TRBV7-2,.,TRBJ2-7
CASSRAGMNTEAFF,TGTGCCAGCAGTAGGGCAGGGATGAACACTGAAGCTTTCTTT,.,TRBV6-5,.,TRBJ1-1
CASTNGGATNEKLFF,TGTGCCAGTACCAACGGAGGGGCAACTAATGAAAAACTGTTTTTT,.,TRBV19,few,TRBJ1-4
CASSQDLVAGGFETQYF,TGCGCCAGCAGCCAAGATCTGGTAGCGGGAGGTTTTGAGACCCAGTACTTC,TRBD2,TRBV4-1,.,TRBJ2-5
CAWNRAGGPSYEQYF,TGTGCCTGGAACCGAGCGGGAGGGCCAAGCTACGAGCAGTACTTC,TRBD2,TRBV30,.,TRBJ2-7
CASSVWASDTQYF,TGCGCCAGCAGCGTCTGGGCTTCAGATACGCAGTATTTT,.,TRBV5-1,.,TRBJ2-3
CAWSVDSPSYEQYF,TGTGCCTGGAGTGTCGACAGCCCCTCCTACGAGCAGTACTTC,.,TRBV30,.,TRBJ2-7
CASSRTQDSDDQPQHF,TGTGCCAGCTCACGGACCCAGGACAGTGACGATCAGCCCCAGCATTTT,.,TRBV18,.,TRBJ1-5
CASSRQAQAYGYTF,TGTGCCAGCAGCCGACAGGCCCAAGCCTATGGCTACACCTTC,.,TRBV6-5,.,TRBJ1-2
CASSLTKQGARQPQHF,TGTGCCAGTAGTCTGACTAAACAGGGGGCGAGACAGCCCCAGCATTTT,TRBD1,TRBV19,.,TRBJ1-5
CASSSPGQPNQPQHF,TGTGCCAGCAGTTCCCCGGGACAGCCCAATCAGCCCCAGCATTTT,TRBD1,TRBV6-6,.,TRBJ1-5
CASSLYRGMGGYTF,TGTGCCAGCAGTCTCTATCGGGGAATGGGTGGCTACACCTTC,.,TRBV27,once,TRBJ1-2
CASSTPGQVSTEAFF,TGTGCCAGCAGTACACCGGGACAGGTGAGCACTGAAGCTTTCTTT,TRBD1,TRBV28,.,TRBJ1-1
CASSGALGETQYF,TGTGCCAGCAGCGGGGCCCTAGGGGAGACCCAGTACTTC,.,TRBV7-8,.,TRBJ2-5
CASSLVGQGRGGELFF,TGTGCCAGCAGCTTGGTGGGACAGGGGAGAGGCGGGGAGCTGTTTTTT,TRBD1,TRBV5-4,.,TRBJ2-2
CASSPLTPGAKEYF,TGTGCCAGCAGCCCCCTAACTCCCGGAGCAAAGGAGTATTTT,.,TRBV28,.,TRBJ2-3
CASSTRGRRTQYF,TGTGCCAGCAGTACCCGAGGTAGGCGTACGCAGTATTTT,.,TRBV12-3/TRBV12-4,.,TRBJ2-3
CASSPKSGALYEQYF,TGTGCCAGCAGCCCGAAATCAGGGGCCCTCTACGAGCAGTACTTC,.,TRBV7-9,.,TRBJ2-7
CASKAAPGNSPLHF,TGCGCCAGCAAGGCAGCGCCGGGTAATTCACCCCTCCACTTT,.,TRBV5-1,.,TRBJ1-6
CASSIRAENEKLFF,TGTGCCAGTAGTATTAGAGCCGAGAATGAAAAACTGTTTTTT,.,TRBV19,.,TRBJ1-4
CASSVAVGAFTEAFF,TGTGCCAGCAGCGTAGCGGTAGGGGCCTTCACTGAAGCTTTCTTT,.,TRBV9,.,TRBJ1-1
CSARVGPEAFF,TGCAGTGCTAGAGTGGGGCCTGAAGCTTTCTTT,.,TRBV20-1,.,TRBJ1-1
CASSSQGTQYF,TGTGCCAGCAGTTCCCAGGGGACCCAGTACTTC,.,TRBV7-9,once,TRBJ2-5
CASSLVGARETQYF,TGCGCCAGCAGCTTGGTGGGGGCGCGGGAGACCCAGTACTTC,.,TRBV5-1,once,TRBJ2-5
CASSPRQGPAEQFF,TGTGCCAGCAGCCCTCGACAGGGCCCAGCTGAGCAGTTCTTC,TRBD1,TRBV7-8,.,TRBJ2-1
CASSLYRSTVYEQYF,TGTGCCAGCAGCTTGTACAGATCAACCGTCTACGAGCAGTACTTC,.,TRBV5-5,few,TRBJ2-7